This T cell receptor (beta chain) derives from a study of blood T cell repertoires in COVID-19 (dated by TCRdb to 2020 to 2021). Looking at the study overall: Samples covering the acute and convalescent phases of COVID-19 were provided by collaborators in the United States, Italy and Spain. The material from the prospective study consisted of cDNA or gDNA derived from T cells, B-cell-depleted T cells, or PBMCs. Subjects who had been exposed to COVID-19, were actively infected with it, or had recovered from it provided the deeply sampled blood TCRbeta repertoires that made up the dataset. The repertoires were released in a freely available public database meant as a resource for research on the immune response to SARS-CoV-2. The samples were drawn from two sources: the first 160 participants of the ongoing ImmuneRACE study, and 950 to 1,500 subjects contributed by 6 global collaborators. Nearly every sample came with metadata listing a de-identified subject ID, COVID-19 status, age in years and sex. HLA class I and class II types, where available, came from metadata supplied by the sample provider rather than from assay-based typing.

Each collaborating institution followed its own protocols to collect whole blood in K2EDTA tubes. For TCRbeta analysis, collaborator samples were shipped as frozen whole blood, as isolated PBMCs, or as DNA extracted from either sample type. TCRbeta CDR3 regions were amplified from genomic DNA by means of the immunoSEQ Assay, a bias-controlled multiplex PCR. Under the source paper's analysis protocol: The number of nucleated cells in each sample was estimated by amplification of reference gene primers within the assay. To quantify the absolute abundance of each unique TCRbeta CDR3 rearrangement, sequence reads were collapsed and filtered. For each sample, productive Simpson clonality was calculated as the square root of Simpson's diversity index over productive rearrangements. As stored in TCRdb, this immuneACCESS dataset retains in-frame rearrangements with V and J assigned. A fraction of the clones does not appear; measured against another copy, unresolved V genes explain less than half of the discrepancy, and the remainder lacks a known reason. D and trimming come from the DNA, and the V and J calls and clone size come from that table. The sample table lists more than 150,000 clones, roughly 79% of them with a count of one. The ten largest make up about 18% of the sample.

CDR3 length: 13 amino acids, cysteine to phenylalanine. Only the CDR3 DNA is retained, 39 bases long and in frame from the first base. CDR1 and CDR2 were assigned from the germline V gene (reference sequence) as WNHNN and SYGVQD. Cut back by 4 bases and 6 bases, the V and J ends lie 10 bases apart. This clone showed up just a few times. The antigen this receptor binds is unknown. Base qualities are missing; no much larger clone stands one base away. The paper's findings and limits, for the study overall: How much clinical and demographic metadata was included differed by source and by participant, and the metadata was provided uncurated.

Recombination connected TRBV10-1 to TRBJ1-5, and possibly TRBD1, on 5 matching bases. Material for sequencing was peripheral blood. This TCR derives from a man between 60 and 75 years old with active or convalescent COVID-19. Here is the DNA: TGCGCCAGCAGTGTAAGGGGCTCTCAGCCCCAGCATTTT. It translates to CASSVRGSQPQHF.